These T cell receptor beta chains were read from a single sample in a study of radiation and T cells in renal cell carcinoma. Measured with immunoSEQ multiplex PCR; TCRdb has only the in-frame clones, and not every one. The data contain 120,000 to 150,000 clones, around 78% of them singletons. The specimen was blood, collected from a patient whose treatment included radiotherapy and nephrectomy. These receptors came from a woman aged 50 to 65 with renal cell carcinoma. Both conserved end residues are trimmed from each CDR3. Fields, in order: V gene, J gene, CDR3 protein.

v_call: TRBV15; j_call: TRBJ2-7; cdr3_aa: ATSRRESSYEQY
v_call: TRBV28; j_call: TRBJ2-5; cdr3_aa: ASSITLDRESETQY
v_call: TRBV10-1; j_call: TRBJ1-6; cdr3_aa: ASSTGTGGTLGDSPLH
v_call: TRBV30; j_call: TRBJ2-1; cdr3_aa: AWSRDWGNEQF
v_call: TRBV11-2; j_call: TRBJ2-2; cdr3_aa: ASSPEPTGLGGELF
v_call: TRBV7-6; j_call: TRBJ1-2; cdr3_aa: ASSLESRDRGLRYT
v_call: TRBV28; j_call: TRBJ1-2; cdr3_aa: ASSGGYGYT
v_call: TRBV2; j_call: TRBJ2-3; cdr3_aa: ASSVHGRADTQY
v_call: TRBV19; j_call: TRBJ1-4; cdr3_aa: ASRHRALGSTNEKLF
v_call: TRBV5-1; j_call: TRBJ2-3; cdr3_aa: ASSEHGPDTQY
v_call: TRBV15; j_call: TRBJ1-1; cdr3_aa: ATKGQGPSENTEAF
v_call: TRBV28; j_call: TRBJ2-7; cdr3_aa: ASSSSGTSGRARYEQY
v_call: TRBV18; j_call: TRBJ2-1; cdr3_aa: ASSPRATRNEQF
v_call: TRBV5-1; j_call: TRBJ1-1; cdr3_aa: ASSTGQPNTEAF
v_call: TRBV5-5; j_call: TRBJ1-5; cdr3_aa: ASSLVLGNSNQPQH
v_call: TRBV28; j_call: TRBJ2-2; cdr3_aa: ASSFGPNTGELF
v_call: TRBV25-1; j_call: TRBJ1-3; cdr3_aa: ASSGVGGNTIY
v_call: TRBV4-2; j_call: TRBJ1-5; cdr3_aa: ASSLLQGRSNQPQH
v_call: TRBV6-1; j_call: TRBJ2-7; cdr3_aa: ASSEWQTSYEQY
v_call: TRBV5-4; j_call: TRBJ2-7; cdr3_aa: ASSVGAGTGNNEQY
v_call: TRBV19; j_call: TRBJ1-4; cdr3_aa: ASSTGNNEKLF
v_call: TRBV19; j_call: TRBJ1-5; cdr3_aa: ASSTGIGQPQH
v_call: TRBV6-5; j_call: TRBJ1-1; cdr3_aa: ASSYSTDSDTEAF
v_call: TRBV10-1; j_call: TRBJ1-1; cdr3_aa: ASSYDTLNTEAF